This T cell receptor beta chain was identified in a study of cytomegalovirus exposure and HLA in healthy donors (dated by TCRdb to about 2017). Background on the whole study: According to a later analysis, one platform produced both the 110 or so validation repertoires and the 730 or so repertoires of the first cohort. The study was designed to test whether signatures of past pathogen exposure could be identified by cataloging public T cell receptors. A separate validation cohort of some 130 different subjects was used in addition to the approximately 700-subject first cohort. To predict cytomegalovirus infection status, the study brought together high-throughput TCR immunosequencing, statistical association of individual TCRs with disease status, and machine learning. Paper-wide results and their limitations: A later analysis found that TCRs clustered in the first cohort also tended to co-occur in the 100 to 150 validation repertoires, with 94% of cluster scores above 0. The authors suggested that the approach could potentially be generalized to other disease states and immunological phenotypes. A total of fewer than 200 TCR beta chains were listed by the study as associated with cytomegalovirus. Most TCR sequences were observed very rarely across donors, whereas some public TCRs were present in many individuals. All 120 or so repertoires were used to score co-occurrence in the validation cohort in a later analysis, because that analysis had no HLA typing for the cohort. The classifier was reported to diagnose cytomegalovirus status with high specificity and sensitivity in both the original cohort and the validation cohort. In vitro tests confirmed that a few of the cytomegalovirus-associated TCR beta chains recognize cytomegalovirus antigens.

The CDR3, cysteine through phenylalanine, is 14 amino acids long. CDR3 DNA only is kept here, 42 bases in frame from base 1. Via the germline V gene (reference sequence), CDR1 is MNHNY and CDR2 SVGAGI. At the junction V is shortened by 6 bases and J by 9 bases, with 18 bases in between. The donors belonged to the validation cohort of about 110 subjects, which was separate from the roughly 670-subject first cohort. About this clone: Its antigen specificity is not known. No base qualities exist here, and no much larger clone lies one base off it.

Libraries were built with the immunoSEQ multiplex PCR assay. As for the authors' bioinformatics: A statistical classification framework was developed to diagnose cytomegalovirus status using the catalog of TCR beta chain sequences. The immuneACCESS repertoire file appears here via TCRdb, limited to in-frame rearrangements. These files lack a portion of the clones; in checked studies, under half of the deficit traces to unresolved V genes, and the cause of the others is not known. That table furnishes V, J and clone size, whereas the DNA furnished D and trimming. The sample data list under 80,000 clones, and more than 70% of these were observed just once. The ten largest clones represent roughly 1.2% of the sample.

The source of this sequence is a young woman in good health and CMV-seronegative. Sequences were obtained from PBMCs. This chain joins TRBV6-6 to TRBJ1-3; the D gene is unclear. The DNA sequence is given as TGTGCCAGCAGCGATTTGGGCCTCGCGGGCACCATATATTTT. The encoded protein is CASSDLGLAGTIYF.